Included here is one T cell receptor (beta chain) sequence, with context. Antigen: not known. CDR3 length equals 14 residues. The germline V gene has CDR1 SGHRS and CDR2 YFSETQ. The V and J ends lost 5 bases and 2 bases respectively, with 12 bases between them. This entry is derived from a study of blood T cells in healthy people across ages. Study conclusions and caveats: In long-lived donors, naive CD4+ cell counts and diversity exceeded those of aged donors. TCR beta diversity per million T cells fell roughly linearly with age.

The authors ran a second PCR of about 6 to 12 cycles using a sample-barcoded 5' primer and a J-beta primer mix. Each of the samples gave a minimum of 3 million paired-end reads that contained CDR3. TCRdb re-called the 5' RACE reads through MiXCR, storing one row per CDR3 protein. Of around 1,900,000 distinct CDR3 sequences in the sample, about 39% were seen once. The clonotype originates from a human donor in good health. This chain links TRBV5-1 with TRBJ2-3; D is perhaps TRBD2 (6 bases). What was sequenced was blood. Here the CDR3 DNA reads TGCGCCAGCAGTAGGAGGGCCACCACAGATACGCAGTATTTT. As protein: CASSRRATTDTQYF.